Below, 10 T cell receptor beta chains from the same sample are listed, as sequenced in a study of T cell responses to AZD1222 COVID-19 vaccine. The method was immunoSEQ multiplex PCR; TCRdb's version includes in-frame clones alone and lacks a portion of them. The top ten clones hold around 25% of a sample with tens of thousands of clones, around 88% of them seen once. This sample comprised peripheral blood, obtained 28 days after the second AZD1222 dose. The receptor set was obtained from an adult who received the AZD1222 COVID-19 vaccine.

The chain links TRBV2 to TRBJ1-1; D uncertain. Germline V gene lookup returns CDR1 SNHLY and CDR2 FYNNEI. The CDR3 consists of 16 residues. Trimming shortened V by 3 bases and J by 5 bases, and 19 bases separated the two germline ends. This CDR3 is CASSDPPGVSRTEAFF. DNA of the CDR3: TGTGCCAGCAGTGATCCGCCCGGAGTGTCGAGGACTGAAGCTTTCTTT.

This chain uses TRBV5-5 with TRBJ2-3, with TRBD2 matching 8 bases. CDR1 and CDR2 (germline): SGHKS, YYEKEE (reference sequence). V trimming: 3 bases; J trimming: 3 bases; junction bases outside the gene matches: 6. The CDR3 extends over 15 amino acids. The CDR3 is CASSWPAGATDTQYF. The CDR3 DNA sequence: TGTGCCAGCAGCTGGCCAGCGGGGGCGACAGATACGCAGTATTTT.

The gene calls are TRBV1 and TRBJ2-1; the D call TRBD2 from the table was never checked on the DNA. TRBV1 is a pseudogene. This CDR3 is 18 amino acids long. The chain's CDR3 is CTSRMVSGGASRCNEQFF. CDR3 nucleotides: TGCACCAGCAGAATGGTTAGCGGGGGCGCCTCACGATGCAATGAGCAGTTCTTC.

The chain couples TRBV5-1 to TRBJ1-1; TRBD1 agrees at 7 bases. Per the germline V gene, CDR1 is SGHRS and CDR2 is YFSETQ. The CDR3 loop spans 16 amino acids. V was clipped by 4 bases and J by 6 bases; unmatched bases: 15. CDR3: CASSLGQALPIAEAFF. DNA of the CDR3: TGCGCCAGCAGCCTCGGACAGGCGCTCCCCATAGCTGAAGCTTTCTTT.

The chain carries TRBV6-5 and TRBJ2-2; D is unclear. This CDR3 contains 11 residues. V lost 6 bases, J lost 7 bases, and 6 bases lay in between. Germline CDR1 reads MNHEY; CDR2 reads SVGAGI. For the CDR3, the DNA is TGTGCCAGCAGGCAAGGCGGGGAGCTGTTTTTT. Protein product: CASRQGGELFF.

This sequence joins TRBV3-1 (or the pseudogene TRBV3-2) and TRBJ2-3, with D unresolved. There are 14 residues in the CDR3. Germline values: CDR1 LGHDT, CDR2 YNNKEL (reference sequence). V lost 1 base, J lost 0 bases, and 5 bases lay in between. The CDR3 DNA follows: TGTGCCAGCAGCCAAGGACCCAGCACAGATACGCAGTATTTT. It yields the protein CASSQGPSTDTQYF.

The CDR3 coding sequence is TGTGCCAGCATCCCGGGCGCTTTCTCGAACACTGAAGCTTTCTTT. Amino acids: CASIPGAFSNTEAFF. The gene calls are TRBV6-5 and TRBJ1-1; no firm D call. There are 15 residues in the CDR3. Germline loops: CDR1 MNHEY, CDR2 SVGAGI. V was shortened by 7 bases and J by 1 base, with 16 bases between the two germline ends.

CDR3 nucleotide sequence: TGTGCCAGCTCACCCGGGACGCCTTTCTCCTATAATTCACCCCTCCACTTT. This sequence encodes CASSPGTPFSYNSPLHF. The rearrangement uses TRBV18 and TRBJ1-6, with a weak D call TRBD1 (5 bases). V gave up 3 bases and J gave up 0 bases, with 12 bases separating them. Germline lookup yields CDR1 KGHSH and CDR2 LQKENI. The CDR3 covers 17 residues.

V is TRBV19 and J is TRBJ2-7; D is unclear. This CDR3 contains 14 residues. The germline V gene has CDR1 LNHDA and CDR2 SQIVND (reference sequence). Trimming stripped 3 bases from V and 5 bases from J, with 14 bases between. CDR3 DNA: TGTGCCAGTAGTATTAGTCGAGTCGTCAACGAGCAGTACTTC. Its translation: CASSISRVVNEQYF.

The CDR3 nucleotides are TGTGCCAGCAGTTACTCGTCAGATACGCAGTATTTT. It yields the protein CASSYSSDTQYF. The rearrangement links TRBV6-5 to TRBJ2-3; unclear D gene. Germline assignment: CDR1 MNHEY and CDR2 SVGAGI. This CDR3 has 12 amino acids. V lost 0 bases and J 4 bases, leaving 2 bases between the germline ends.